These 30 T cell receptor beta chains share one sample of origin, sequenced in a study of tumor and adjacent non-tumor tissue in lung cancer. A modified ARM-PCR protocol with three rounds of nested PCR amplified TCRbeta. TCRdb redid the calling of the multiplex PCR reads with MiXCR, one entry per CDR3 protein. The sample consists of 44,000 or so distinct CDR3 sequences, 60% to 70% of them appearing once. This sample's RNA came from whole unsorted tissue. More than 3 cm separated this lung sample from the edge of the tumor. Sequenced sample: distant non-tumor lung tissue. All receptors derive from a woman aged 40 to 49 with non-small cell lung cancer.

A remark on this clonotype: A junction boundary mismatches the germline segment, possibly from a read error. This chain joins TRBV6-5 and TRBJ1-4; 7 positions match TRBD1. This CDR3 is 16 amino acids long. CDR1 is MNHEY, CDR2 SVGAGI, per germline. The CDR3 spells CACSYYLRTGREYLFF. In DNA, the CDR3 is TGTGCCTGCAGTTACTACTTAAGGACAGGTCGTGAATACCTGTTTTTT.

Comment on this clonotype: This is likely a read error, given that the CDR3 carries no conserved phenylalanine or tryptophan at its end. The chain couples TRBV11-3 to TRBJ1-5; D possibly corresponds to TRBD1 (6 bases). The CDR3 length is 15 residues. Germline-derived CDR1 and CDR2 are SGHNT and YENEEA. CDR3 amino acids: CVSSQGSDSNQPQHY. CDR3 nucleotides: TGTGTCAGCAGCCAGGGGTCTGACAGCAATCAGCCCCAGCATTAT.

This clonotype has at least ten counts. Here the CDR3 DNA reads TGCAGTGCTGATACTAGCGGGGGCCGCACAGATACGCAGTATTTT. This gives the protein CSADTSGGRTDTQYF. The chain carries TRBV20-1 and TRBJ2-3, with 11 bases identical to TRBD2. Per the germline V gene, CDR1 is DFQATT and CDR2 is SNEGSKA (reference sequence). V trimming: 5 bases; J trimming: 1 base; junction bases outside the gene matches: 5. CDR3 size: 15 residues.

Details on this clonotype: At one boundary the junction diverges from the germline segment, which might be a read error. The V and J genes are TRBV6-5 and TRBJ2-2; tentative D call: TRBD1 (5 bases). From germline, CDR1 is MNHEY and CDR2 SVGAGI. This CDR3 has 15 amino acids. CDR3 region: CVTRSQGSNTGELFF. The DNA of the CDR3 is TGTGTCACCAGGTCGCAGGGTTCGAATACCGGGGAGCTGTTTTTT.

This clonotype has ten or more counts. The gene calls are TRBV12-3 or TRBV12-4 and TRBJ2-7, with 7 bases aligning to TRBD1. The length of the CDR3 is 13 residues. V trimming: 6 bases; J trimming: 0 bases; junction bases outside the gene matches: 2. CDR3 nucleotide sequence: TGTGCCAGCAGGAGACAGGGCTCCTACGAGCAGTACTTC. This codes for CASRRQGSYEQYF.

In the case of this clonotype: This may come from a read error, since a much larger clone is one base off. This chain links TRBV2 with TRBJ2-1; 9 nucleotides agree with TRBD1. The germline CDR1 and CDR2 sequences are SNHLY and FYNNEI. The CDR3 runs 15 residues. V lost 6 bases, J lost 10 bases, and 13 bases stayed unmatched. The CDR3 protein is CASRLIGTGFAEQFF. The CDR3 DNA is TGTGCCAGCAGACTAATCGGGACAGGGTTTGCCGAGCAGTTCTTC.

The chain recombines TRBV27 with TRBJ2-2, with unresolved D. The germline gives CDR1 MNHEY, CDR2 SMNVEV (reference sequence). V lost 2 bases and J lost 0, with 7 bases in between. The CDR3 totals 15 residues. CDR3 in amino acids: CASSLLTANTGELFF. The CDR3 nucleotides are TGTGCCAGCAGTTTACTAACGGCGAACACCGGGGAGCTGTTTTTT.

This clonotype occurred a few times. The chain links TRBV11-2 to TRBJ2-3; 9 nucleotides agree with TRBD2. Losses at the gene ends were 9 bases for V and 1 base for J; bases not matched to a gene: 11. The germline CDR1 and CDR2 sequences are SGHAT and FQNNGV. This CDR3 spans 16 amino acids. The CDR3 bases are TGTGCCAGTAGCCTTAGCGGGAGTAAGGGCACAGATACGCAGTATTTT. Translation: CASSLSGSKGTDTQYF.

Ten or more counts support this clonotype. J is TRBJ2-6 and V is TRBV28, with 8 nucleotides matching TRBD1. Germline V lookup: CDR1 MDHEN, CDR2 SYDVKM. The length of the CDR3 is 14 residues. The trim removed 9 bases at V and 2 bases at J, leaving 3 bases unmatched. The CDR3 region is CASEDRAGANVLTF. The CDR3 DNA reads TGTGCCAGTGAGGACAGGGCTGGGGCCAACGTCCTGACTTTC. The full variable domain, in which reference TRBV28 and TRBJ2-6 provide the parts outside the CDR3, is DVKVTQSSRYLVKRTGEKVFLECVQDMDHENMFWYRQDPGLGLRLIYFSYDVKMKEKGDIPEGYSVSREKKERFSLILESASTNQTSMYLCASEDRAGANVLTFGAGSRLTVL.

This clonotype was observed a few times. This sequence may be a read error, since a much larger clone differs from it by one base. The chain combines TRBV5-4 with TRBJ2-3; 7 bases match TRBD2. CDR1 is SGHNT and CDR2 is YYREEE in the germline V gene (reference sequence). The CDR3 is made up of 14 amino acids. CDR3 sequence (DNA): TGTGCCTGCAGCTCCAGCGGGGACTCAGATACGCAGTATTTT. It encodes CACSSSGDSDTQYF.

With regard to this clonotype: One end of the junction is discordant with germline, which a read error may explain. The chain has TRBV29-1 and TRBJ1-5, with TRBD1 matching over 10 bases. Germline V gene data show CDR1 as SQVTM and CDR2 as ANQGSEA. The CDR3 extends over 18 amino acids. CDR3 amino acids: CSIDNVTGGLHSNQPQHF. CDR3 sequence (DNA): TGCAGCATTGACAATGTGACAGGGGGCCTGCACAGCAATCAGCCCCAGCATTTT.

This clonotype has a handful of counts. At one end the junction does not follow the germline gene, possibly because of a read error. The chain carries TRBV11-2 and TRBJ1-2; TRBD1 is a possible D gene (5 bases). The CDR3 loop spans 14 amino acids. Germline V gene lookup returns CDR1 SGHAT and CDR2 FQNNGV. The CDR3 region is CASSLPQGAYGHTF. The CDR3 DNA reads TGTGCCAGTAGCTTGCCTCAAGGGGCCTATGGCCACACCTTC.

To note about this clonotype: One end of the junction fails to match germline, which may point to a read error. The V and J genes are TRBV11-2 and TRBJ2-1, with 8 bases that match TRBD1. The CDR3 runs to 14 residues. Germline CDR1 reads SGHAT; CDR2 reads FQNNGV. CDR3 nucleotide sequence: TGTACCAGCAGCAGGACAGGGTCCGACAATGAGCAGTTCTTT. This translates into CTSSRTGSDNEQFF.

Concerning this clonotype itself: The missing conserved phenylalanine or tryptophan at the end of this CDR3 makes a read error likely. The J gene is TRBJ2-3, the V gene TRBV11-2; D is unclear. Germline V gives CDR1 SGHAT, CDR2 FQNNGV. The CDR3 runs 14 residues. The DNA for the CDR3 is TGTGCTAGCAGCATAGTTGGGAGCACAGATACGCAGTATCTT. Amino acid sequence: CASSIVGSTDTQYL.

A note on this clonotype: At one of its ends the junction is not consistent with the germline gene, which may arise from a read error. The V gene is TRBV11-2, the J gene TRBJ1-5, with D perhaps TRBD1 (5 bases). Germline V gene sequence: CDR1 SGHAT, CDR2 FQNNGV. CDR3 size: 13 residues. CDR3 DNA sequence: TGTGCCAGCGGCATACTGGGGGATCAGCCACAGCATTTT. Translating it yields CASGILGDQPQHF.

About this clonotype itself: No conserved phenylalanine or tryptophan ends this CDR3, so it is likely a read error. J is TRBJ2-3 and V is TRBV11-2, with 9 bases identical to TRBD2. CDR1 is SGHAT and CDR2 is FQNNGV in the germline V gene. The junction had 14 bases not matched to a gene; V was cut back by 4 bases and J by 3 bases. The CDR3 length is 18 residues. The CDR3 sequence: CASSSTRDSGGTTDTQYS. Here the CDR3 DNA reads TGTGCCAGCAGCTCCACCCGGGACAGCGGGGGGACTACAGATACGCAGTATTCT.

The gene calls are TRBV29-1 and TRBJ2-1, with 7 bases identical to TRBD2. There are 16 residues in the CDR3. Looked up from germline, CDR1 is SQVTM and CDR2 is ANQGSEA. In nucleotides, the CDR3 is TGCAGTGTGGTAAGCGGGATCAGCACTCTACACAATGAGCAGTTCTTC. Residues: CSVVSGISTLHNEQFF.

A note on this clonotype: The conserved closing phenylalanine or tryptophan is absent in this CDR3, likely reflecting a read error. V and J are TRBV11-1 and TRBJ2-1; 7 bases agree with TRBD1. Germline loops: CDR1 SGHAT, CDR2 FQDESV (reference sequence). CDR3 length: 13 amino acids. CDR3 bases: TGTCCCAGCAGCTTACACAGGGGATGGGTTCAGTTCTTA. Amino acid sequence: CPSSLHRGWVQFL.

As concerns this clonotype: Possible read error: a much larger clone is one base away. The gene calls are TRBV28 and TRBJ1-3, with TRBD1 matching over 9 bases. Germline CDR1 MDHEN, CDR2 SYDVKM. The CDR3 is made up of 15 amino acids. The CDR3 loop is CVSTSDPGQGSTIYF. The CDR3 DNA follows: TGTGTCAGCACTAGTGATCCGGGACAGGGAAGCACCATATATTTT.

This clonotype turned up a few times. A junction end diverges from the germline sequence, so it may reflect a read error. The rearrangement uses TRBV7-9 and TRBJ2-2; maybe TRBD2 (6 bases). The CDR3 length is 16 residues. Germline V CDR1 and CDR2: SEHNR, FQNEAQ (reference sequence). DNA of the CDR3: TGTGCCAGCAGCTTATTTGTGGGAGGATATCCCGGGGGGCTGTTTTTT. This gives the protein CASSLFVGGYPGGLFF.

This clonotype was picked up a small number of times. The genes are TRBV20-1 and TRBJ2-4, with a weak D call TRBD1 (6 bases). Between the trimmed V and J ends, which lost 3 bases and 5 bases, there was a span of 11 bases. This CDR3 is built from 13 residues. Germline V CDR1 and CDR2: DFQATT, SNEGSKA (reference sequence). The CDR3 here is CSASGDTENIQYF. The CDR3 DNA reads as TGCAGTGCTAGCGGGGACACCGAAAACATTCAGTACTTC.

On this clonotype itself: One end of the junction does not line up with germline, which may come from a read error. The chain links TRBV5-1 to TRBJ2-3, with 15 bases identical to TRBD2. The CDR3 is 17 amino acids. CDR1 is SGHRS, CDR2 YFSETQ, per germline. CDR3 sequence reads: CASSSGTSGGLSDMQYF. The CDR3 DNA follows: TGCGCCAGCAGCTCAGGGACTAGCGGGGGGTTGTCAGATATGCAGTATTTT.

This clonotype has ten or more counts. An end of the junction does not agree with germline; a read error may underlie this. This rearrangement joins TRBV20-1 to TRBJ2-3, with 9 bases that match TRBD2. This CDR3 spans 14 amino acids. The germline V gene encodes CDR1 DFQATT and CDR2 SNEGSKA (reference sequence). The CDR3 region is CSASLSGGTDTQYF. Here the CDR3 DNA reads TGCAGTGCTTCCCTTAGCGGGGGCACAGATACACAGTATTTT.

This clonotype was seen at least ten times. The chain recombines TRBV5-1 with TRBJ1-1; the D is unclear. The CDR3 covers 15 residues. In germline, CDR1 is SGHRS, CDR2 YFSETQ. Trimming took off 0 bases at V and 4 bases at J, with 13 bases between the two ends. The CDR3 region is CASSLGSYSRTEAFF. The CDR3 DNA follows: TGCGCCAGCAGCTTGGGATCGTATTCTCGCACTGAAGCTTTCTTT. Using reference TRBV5-1 and TRBJ1-1 for the parts outside the CDR3, the full variable domain is KAGVTQTPRYLIKTRGQQVTLSCSPISGHRSVSWYQQTPGQGLQFLFEYFSETQRNKGNFPGRFSGRQFSNSRSEMNVSTLELGDSALYLCASSLGSYSRTEAFFGQGTRLTVV.

Comments on this clonotype: The CDR3 does not end in the conserved phenylalanine or tryptophan, so this is likely a read error. Because the CDR3's place on the DNA is in doubt, the DNA is left out and the CDR3 is given as listed by TCRdb. This chain connects TRBV11-2 to TRBJ1-5. Germline V CDR1 and CDR2: SGHAT, FQNNGV. Termini included, the CDR3 measures 12 amino acids. This CDR3 is CASSSNSMTEHL.

To note about this clonotype: The CDR3 ends on some other residue instead of the conserved phenylalanine or tryptophan, so this is likely a read error. The genes are TRBV11-2 and TRBJ1-5; 9 nucleotides agree with TRBD1. The CDR3 is made up of 15 amino acids. V was pared by 5 bases and J by 13 bases, with 15 bases of the junction left unmatched. The germline gives CDR1 SGHAT, CDR2 FQNNGV. The DNA for the CDR3 is TGTGCCAGCAGCGAAGGGACAGGGTTATATCGGCCACAGCATTCT. Protein product: CASSEGTGLYRPQHS.

Comments on this clonotype: A much bigger clone sits one base away, suggesting this may be a read error. The gene calls are TRBV7-8 and TRBJ2-5; D is tentatively TRBD1 or TRBD2 (6 bases each). The CDR3 extends over 19 amino acids. Looked up from germline, CDR1 is SGHVS and CDR2 is FQNEAQ. CDR3 sequence (DNA): TGTGCCAGCAACTTAGATCCTCCCCCCCCGGGACAAGGAGGGGAGACCCAGTACTTC. It encodes CASNLDPPPPGQGGETQYF.

This clonotype was detected once. Its ends do not fully match the called genes, so a read error is possible. The chain carries TRBV6-2 or TRBV6-3 and TRBJ2-3; D is possibly TRBD2 (5 bases). CDR1 is MNHEY, CDR2 SVGEGT, per germline. The CDR3 sequence is 11 residues long. The CDR3 region is CESGGADTQNF. The CDR3 nucleotides are TGTGAGAGCGGCGGCGCAGATACGCAGAATTTT.

In this sample, this clonotype turned up once. This rearrangement joins TRBV6-5 to TRBJ2-3, with 8 bases identical to TRBD2. The V segment lost 6 bases and the J segment 15 bases; nucleotides outside the gene matches: 11. The germline gives CDR1 MNHEY, CDR2 SVGAGI. The CDR3 length is 12 residues. The CDR3 DNA reads TGTGCCAGCAGGCAGACTAGCGAGGTGCAATATTTT. Translated: CASRQTSEVQYF.

A few counts support this clonotype. A much larger clone differs from this one at a single base, so this may be a read error. The rearrangement joins TRBV5-6 to TRBJ2-5, with D possibly matching TRBD1 (7 bases). CDR1 and CDR2 (germline): SGHDT, YYEEEE. This CDR3 has 14 amino acids. The CDR3 sequence: CASSSQGGRGTQHF. In nucleotides, the CDR3 is TGTGCCAGCAGCTCTCAAGGGGGCCGGGGGACCCAGCACTTC.